In this sample, the clone carrying this T cell receptor beta chain turned up many times. What it recognizes is unknown. Germline CDR1 and CDR2: SQVTM and ANQGSEA. The CDR3 runs 11 residues. The V gene lost 0 bases and the J gene lost 6 bases, with 6 bases spanning the gap. Prepared libraries of TCR beta cDNA carried unique molecular identifiers. TCRdb processed the PCR reads anew with MiXCR; each CDR3 protein has one entry. The data contain hundreds of thousands of distinct CDR3 sequences, less than 35% of them singletons. This entry belongs to a study of post-analysis software for immune sequencing data. Study-level points and caveats: By F measure, samples from a shared preparation batch strongly co-clustered. Among a handful of TRBV segments more frequent in patients than controls were TRBV5-6, TRBV5-1 and TRBV20-1.

The TCR comes from a girl aged 5-17 years with multiple sclerosis. Sequencing was done on a sample of blood. The chain has TRBV29-1 and TRBJ2-7; D ambiguous. CDR3 protein: CSVEDYGEQYF. The CDR3 coding sequence is TGCAGCGTTGAAGATTATGGCGAGCAGTACTTC.